The 13 T cell receptor beta chains reported below all come from one sample, sequenced in a study of shared clonotypes between healthy human individuals. The data were produced by immunoSEQ multiplex PCR, yet TCRdb's version contains in-frame clones alone and is incomplete. The data show 490,000 or so clones, 79% seen once. Sequenced sample: PBMCs. The receptors derive from a woman aged 40 to 50 in good health. Some clones in this sample may be carry-over from other donors' samples.

The chain recombines TRBV7-2 with TRBJ1-1, with D hard to call. Germline assignment: CDR1 SGHTA and CDR2 FQGNSA. The ends were cut back, 5 bases at V and 9 bases at J, with 13 bases in the middle. The CDR3 is 12 amino acids. The DNA for the CDR3 is TGTGCCAGCAGCCCTCAGGTAGGGCAAGCTTTCTTT. As protein: CASSPQVGQAFF.

The chain employs TRBV5-4 and TRBJ2-5; D gene ambiguous. Germline CDR1 is SGHNT and CDR2 is YYREEE (reference sequence). The CDR3 runs to 15 residues. Trimming pared 4 bases from V and 1 base from J, leaving 14 bases between. CDR3 in DNA: TGTGCCAGCAGCAACGACGCATGGGTCCAAGAGACCCAGTACTTC. This sequence encodes CASSNDAWVQETQYF. Looking up the rest from reference TRBV5-4 and TRBJ2-5 gives the full variable domain: ETGVTQSPTHLIKTRGQQVTLRCSSQSGHNTVSWYQQALGQGPQFIFQYYREEENGRGNFPPRFSGLQFPNYSSELNVNALELDDSALYLCASSNDAWVQETQYFGPGTRLLVL.

The chain uses TRBV29-1 and TRBJ2-3; 16 bases agree with TRBD2. Germline CDR1 and CDR2: SQVTM and ANQGSEA. The CDR3 spans 13 residues. With 7 bases clipped from V and 14 bases from J, the junction kept 9 bases outside the gene matches. The CDR3 reads CSARGLAGGYLYF. The CDR3 DNA sequence: TGCAGCGCAAGGGGACTAGCGGGAGGGTATCTGTATTTT.

This clone is a singleton in its sample. The gene calls are TRBV4-2 and TRBJ1-5; 8 positions agree with TRBD1. CDR1 and CDR2 (germline): LGHNA, YNFKEQ. After removal of 2 bases from V and 2 bases from J, the junction contained 8 bases not matched to a gene. The length of the CDR3 is 17 residues. The CDR3: CASSQKPTGDGNQPQHF. Written as DNA, the CDR3 is TGTGCCAGCAGCCAAAAACCGACAGGGGACGGCAATCAGCCCCAGCATTTT.

CDR3 coding DNA: TGTGCCAGCAGTCCCCGGACGGATCCGGCAACTAATGAAAAACTGTTTTTT. This translates into CASSPRTDPATNEKLFF. V and J are TRBV11-2 and TRBJ1-4, with no clear D. V lost 6 bases and J 0 bases, leaving 17 bases between the germline ends. CDR3 length: 17 residues. Germline CDR1 and CDR2: SGHAT and FQNNGV.

This rearrangement joins TRBV6-1 to TRBJ1-3; 7 nucleotides agree with TRBD1. The junction had 6 bases not matched to a gene; V was cut back by 7 bases and J by 0 bases. Germline loops: CDR1 MNHNS, CDR2 SASEGT. There are 15 residues in the CDR3. As DNA, the CDR3 is TGTGCCAGCACTCCCGGGACAGTCTCTGGAAACACCATATATTTT. The encoded protein is CASTPGTVSGNTIYF.

The chain uses TRBV5-1 and TRBJ2-7, with D unresolved. Germline V gene lookup returns CDR1 SGHRS and CDR2 YFSETQ. The CDR3 spans 14 residues. V was cut by 4 bases and J by 5 bases, with 16 bases left in between. CDR3 bases: TGCGCCAGCAGCCCCGTAGCAGACCCCCACGAGCAGTACTTC. It is translated as CASSPVADPHEQYF.

The rearrangement uses TRBV7-3 and TRBJ2-1; 9 bases are shared with TRBD1. Germline V gene data show CDR1 as SGHTA and CDR2 as FQGTGA. The CDR3 length is 15 residues. V trimming: 4 bases; J trimming: 3 bases; junction bases outside the gene matches: 4. CDR3 sequence: CASSSMTGGYNEQFF. The CDR3 DNA follows: TGTGCCAGCAGCTCAATGACAGGGGGCTACAATGAGCAGTTCTTC. The whole variable domain, filled in from reference TRBV7-3 and TRBJ2-1, reads GAGVSQTPSNKVTEKGKYVELRCDPISGHTALYWYRQSLGQGPEFLIYFQGTGAADDSGLPNDRFFAVRPEGSVSTLKIQRTERGDSAVYLCASSSMTGGYNEQFFGPGTRLTVL.

CDR3 amino acids: CASNPVTSTYEQYF. The CDR3 coding sequence is TGCGCCAGCAACCCTGTAACTAGTACCTACGAGCAGTACTTC. This rearrangement joins TRBV5-1 to TRBJ2-7, with a possible D match to TRBD2 (5 bases). The germline V and J ends were trimmed by 6 bases and 2 bases, with 15 bases remaining between them. The length of the CDR3 is 14 residues. Germline V CDR1 and CDR2: SGHRS, YFSETQ.

Regarding this clone: The sample has other DNA sequences that encode this CDR3 too. V usage is TRBV9 and J usage is TRBJ2-7, with 13 bases identical to TRBD2. In germline, CDR1 is SGDLS, CDR2 YYNGEE. With 4 bases clipped from V and 4 bases from J, the junction kept 2 bases outside the gene matches. The CDR3 has 14 residues. CDR3 sequence reads: CASSRTSGSYEQYF. The CDR3 DNA follows: TGTGCCAGCAGCCGGACTAGCGGGAGTTACGAGCAGTACTTC.

The chain recombines TRBV2 with TRBJ1-2, with no clear D. Germline CDR1 SNHLY, CDR2 FYNNEI. CDR3 size: 12 residues. Trimming left V 7 bases short and J 1 base short, with 7 bases between. CDR3 nucleotide sequence: TGTGCCAGCAAACGGATTAACTATGGCTACACCTTC. Residues: CASKRINYGYTF.

CDR3 sequence reads: CASSPGQTSGANVLTF. The CDR3 bases are TGCGCCAGCAGCCCGGGACAGACCTCTGGGGCCAACGTCCTGACTTTC. This chain connects TRBV5-1 to TRBJ2-6, with 7 bases fitting TRBD1. J lost 0 bases, V lost 4 bases, and 4 bases had no gene match. The CDR3 totals 16 residues. Germline CDR1 SGHRS, CDR2 YFSETQ.

The rearrangement uses TRBV6-1 and TRBJ1-1, with unresolved D. The length of the CDR3 is 14 residues. With 4 bases removed from V and 1 base from J, the gap between germline ends came to 10 bases. From germline, CDR1 is MNHNS and CDR2 SASEGT. The CDR3 sequence: CASSGRTQNTEAFF. As DNA, the CDR3 is TGTGCCAGCAGTGGCCGCACCCAGAACACTGAAGCTTTCTTT.